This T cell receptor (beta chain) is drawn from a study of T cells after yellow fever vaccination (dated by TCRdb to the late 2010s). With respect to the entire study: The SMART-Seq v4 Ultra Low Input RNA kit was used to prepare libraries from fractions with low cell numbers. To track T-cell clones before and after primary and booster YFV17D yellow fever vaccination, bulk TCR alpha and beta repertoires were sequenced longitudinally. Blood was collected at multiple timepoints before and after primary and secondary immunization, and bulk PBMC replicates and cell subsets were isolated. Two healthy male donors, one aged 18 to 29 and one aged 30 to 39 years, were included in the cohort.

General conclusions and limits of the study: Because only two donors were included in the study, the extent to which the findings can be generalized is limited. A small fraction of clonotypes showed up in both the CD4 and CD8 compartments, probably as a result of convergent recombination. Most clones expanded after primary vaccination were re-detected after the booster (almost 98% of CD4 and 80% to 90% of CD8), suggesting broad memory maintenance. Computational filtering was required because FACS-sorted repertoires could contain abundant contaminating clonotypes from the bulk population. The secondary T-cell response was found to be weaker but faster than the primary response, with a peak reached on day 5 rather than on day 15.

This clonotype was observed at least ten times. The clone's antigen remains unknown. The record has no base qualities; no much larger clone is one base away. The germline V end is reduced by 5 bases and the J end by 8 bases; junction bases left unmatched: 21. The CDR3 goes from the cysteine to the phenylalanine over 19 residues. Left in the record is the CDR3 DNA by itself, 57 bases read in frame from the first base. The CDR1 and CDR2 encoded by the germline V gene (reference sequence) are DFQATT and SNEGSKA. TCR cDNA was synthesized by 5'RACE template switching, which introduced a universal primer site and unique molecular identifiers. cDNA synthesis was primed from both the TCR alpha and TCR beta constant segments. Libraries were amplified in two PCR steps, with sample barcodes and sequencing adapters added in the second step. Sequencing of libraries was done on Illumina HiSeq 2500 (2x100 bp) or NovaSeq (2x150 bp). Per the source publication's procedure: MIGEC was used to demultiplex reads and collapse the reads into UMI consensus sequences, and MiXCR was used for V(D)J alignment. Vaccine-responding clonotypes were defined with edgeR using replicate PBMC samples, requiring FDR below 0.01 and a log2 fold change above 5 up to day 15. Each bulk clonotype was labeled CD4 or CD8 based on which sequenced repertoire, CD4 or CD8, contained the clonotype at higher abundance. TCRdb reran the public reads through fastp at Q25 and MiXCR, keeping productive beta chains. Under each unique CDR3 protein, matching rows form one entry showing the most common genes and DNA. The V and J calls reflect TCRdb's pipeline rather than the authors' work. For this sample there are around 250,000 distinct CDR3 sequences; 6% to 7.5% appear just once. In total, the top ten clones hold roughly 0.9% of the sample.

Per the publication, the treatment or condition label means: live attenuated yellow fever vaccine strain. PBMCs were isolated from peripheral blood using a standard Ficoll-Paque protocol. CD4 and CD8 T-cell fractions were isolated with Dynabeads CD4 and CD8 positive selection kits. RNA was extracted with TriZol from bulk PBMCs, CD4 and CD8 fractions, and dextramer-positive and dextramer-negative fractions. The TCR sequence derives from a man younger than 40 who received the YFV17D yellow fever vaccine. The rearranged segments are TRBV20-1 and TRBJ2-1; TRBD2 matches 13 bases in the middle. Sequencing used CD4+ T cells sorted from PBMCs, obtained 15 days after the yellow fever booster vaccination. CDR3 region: CSASTRRTRTSGSYDEQFF. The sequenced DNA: TGCAGTGCTTCGACTAGGAGGACAAGGACTAGCGGGAGCTATGATGAGCAGTTCTTC.